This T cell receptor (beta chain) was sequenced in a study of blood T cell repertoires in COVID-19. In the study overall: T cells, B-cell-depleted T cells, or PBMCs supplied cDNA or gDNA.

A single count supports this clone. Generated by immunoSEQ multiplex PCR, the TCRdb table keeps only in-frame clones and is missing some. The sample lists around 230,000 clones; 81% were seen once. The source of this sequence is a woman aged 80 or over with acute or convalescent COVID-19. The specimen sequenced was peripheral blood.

This CDR3 is CASTPGGITGELFF. Written as DNA, the CDR3 is TGTGCCAGCACTCCCGGGGGTATCACCGGGGAGCTGTTTTTT. V gene TRBV9 combines with J gene TRBJ2-2; D is perhaps TRBD2 (6 bases). The CDR3 runs 14 residues. Germline V gene sequence: CDR1 SGDLS, CDR2 YYNGEE. The V gene lost 6 bases and the J gene lost 4 bases, with 13 bases spanning the gap.